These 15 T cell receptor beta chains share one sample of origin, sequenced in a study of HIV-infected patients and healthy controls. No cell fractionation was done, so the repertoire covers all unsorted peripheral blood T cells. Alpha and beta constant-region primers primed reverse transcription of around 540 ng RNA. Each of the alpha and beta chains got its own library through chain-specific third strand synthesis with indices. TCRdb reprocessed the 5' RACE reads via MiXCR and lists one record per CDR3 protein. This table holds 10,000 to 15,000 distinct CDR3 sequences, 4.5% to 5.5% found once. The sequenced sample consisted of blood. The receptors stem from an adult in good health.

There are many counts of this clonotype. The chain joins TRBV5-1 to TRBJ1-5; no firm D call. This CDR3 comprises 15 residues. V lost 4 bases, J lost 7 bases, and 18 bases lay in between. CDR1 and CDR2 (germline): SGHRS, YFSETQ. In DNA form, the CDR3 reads TGCGCCAGCAGCCCCCAACCGGAGAGCGGGCAGCCCCAGCATTTT. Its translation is CASSPQPESGQPQHF.

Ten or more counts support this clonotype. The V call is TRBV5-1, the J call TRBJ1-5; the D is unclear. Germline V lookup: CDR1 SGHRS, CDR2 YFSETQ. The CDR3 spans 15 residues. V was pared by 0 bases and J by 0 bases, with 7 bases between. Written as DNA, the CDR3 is TGCGCCAGCAGCTTGGGGACGGATAGCAATCAGCCCCAGCATTTT. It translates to CASSLGTDSNQPQHF. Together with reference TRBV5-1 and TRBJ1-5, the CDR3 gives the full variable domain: KAGVTQTPRYLIKTRGQQVTLSCSPISGHRSVSWYQQTPGQGLQFLFEYFSETQRNKGNFPGRFSGRQFSNSRSEMNVSTLELGDSALYLCASSLGTDSNQPQHFGDGTRLSIL.

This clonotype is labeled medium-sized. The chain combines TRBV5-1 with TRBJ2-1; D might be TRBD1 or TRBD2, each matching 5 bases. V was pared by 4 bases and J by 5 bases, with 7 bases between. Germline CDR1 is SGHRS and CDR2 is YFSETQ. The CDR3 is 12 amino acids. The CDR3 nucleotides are TGCGCCAGCAGCCTGGGACACAATGAGCAGTTCTTC. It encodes CASSLGHNEQFF.

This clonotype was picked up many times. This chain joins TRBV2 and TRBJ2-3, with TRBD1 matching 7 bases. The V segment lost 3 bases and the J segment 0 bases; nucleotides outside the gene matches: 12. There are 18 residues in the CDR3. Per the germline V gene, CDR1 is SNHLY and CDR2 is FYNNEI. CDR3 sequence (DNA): TGTGCCAGCAGTGATATCGCACCCGGGACAGAGAGCACAGATACGCAGTATTTT. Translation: CASSDIAPGTESTDTQYF. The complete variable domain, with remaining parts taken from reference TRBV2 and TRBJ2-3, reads EPEVTQTPSHQVTQMGQEVILRCVPISNHLYFYWYRQILGQKVEFLVSFYNNEISEKSEIFDDQFSVERPDGSNFTLKIRSTKLEDSAMYFCASSDIAPGTESTDTQYFGPGTRLTVL.

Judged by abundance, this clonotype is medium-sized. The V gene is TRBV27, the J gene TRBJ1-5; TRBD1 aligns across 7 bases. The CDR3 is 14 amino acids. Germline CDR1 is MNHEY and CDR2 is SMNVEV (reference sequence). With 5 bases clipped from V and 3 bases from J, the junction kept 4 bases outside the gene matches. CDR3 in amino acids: CASSLTGNNQPQHF. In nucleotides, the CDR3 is TGTGCCAGCAGTCTGACAGGGAACAATCAGCCCCAGCATTTT.

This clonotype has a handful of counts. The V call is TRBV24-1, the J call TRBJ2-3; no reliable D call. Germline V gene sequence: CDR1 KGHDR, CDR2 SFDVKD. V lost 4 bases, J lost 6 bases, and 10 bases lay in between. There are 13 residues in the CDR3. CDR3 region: CATSDAKYDTQYF. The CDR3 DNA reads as TGTGCCACCAGTGACGCTAAGTACGATACGCAGTATTTT.

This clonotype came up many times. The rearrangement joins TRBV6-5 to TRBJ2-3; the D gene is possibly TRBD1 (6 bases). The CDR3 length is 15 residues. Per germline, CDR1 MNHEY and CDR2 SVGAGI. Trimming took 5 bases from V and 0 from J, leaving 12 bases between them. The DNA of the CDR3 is TGTGCCAGCAGTGGGGGCTTGCCTAGCACAGATACGCAGTATTTT. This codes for CASSGGLPSTDTQYF.

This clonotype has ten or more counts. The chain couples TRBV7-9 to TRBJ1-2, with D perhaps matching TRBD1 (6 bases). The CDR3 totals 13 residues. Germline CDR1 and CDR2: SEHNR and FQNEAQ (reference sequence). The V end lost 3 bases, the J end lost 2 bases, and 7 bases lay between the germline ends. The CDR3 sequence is CASSFRGNYGYTF. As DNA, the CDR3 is TGTGCCAGCAGCTTCAGGGGAAACTATGGCTACACCTTC.

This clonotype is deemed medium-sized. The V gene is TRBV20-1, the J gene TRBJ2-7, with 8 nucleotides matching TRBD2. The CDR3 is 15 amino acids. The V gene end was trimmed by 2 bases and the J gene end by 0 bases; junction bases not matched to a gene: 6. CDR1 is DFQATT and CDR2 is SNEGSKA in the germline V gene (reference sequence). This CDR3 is CSARPGTRASYEQYF. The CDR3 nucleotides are TGCAGTGCTAGACCAGGGACTAGAGCCTCCTACGAGCAGTACTTC.

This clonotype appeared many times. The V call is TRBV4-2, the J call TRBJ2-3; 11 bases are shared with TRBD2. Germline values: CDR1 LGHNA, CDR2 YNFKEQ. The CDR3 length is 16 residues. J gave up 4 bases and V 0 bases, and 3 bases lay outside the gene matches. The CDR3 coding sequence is TGTGCCAGCAGCCAAGAGAATAGCGGGGGGGCAGATACGCAGTATTTT. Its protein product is CASSQENSGGADTQYF.

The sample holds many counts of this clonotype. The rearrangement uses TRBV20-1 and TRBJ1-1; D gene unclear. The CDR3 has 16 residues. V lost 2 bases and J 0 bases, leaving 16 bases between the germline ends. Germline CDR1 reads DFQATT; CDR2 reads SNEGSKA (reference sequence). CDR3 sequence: CSARPPRRVMNTEAFF. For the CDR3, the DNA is TGCAGTGCTAGACCCCCACGACGGGTAATGAACACTGAAGCTTTCTTT.

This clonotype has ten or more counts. In DNA form, the CDR3 reads TGTGCCAGCATCCGAAGGTTCAGTGGGGCTGTTGATGAGCAGTACTTC. Its protein product is CASIRRFSGAVDEQYF. V and J are TRBV11-2 and TRBJ2-7, with D maybe TRBD1 (5 bases). Deletions cut 7 bases from V and 7 bases from J, with 26 bases between. CDR3 length: 16 amino acids. Germline CDR1 reads SGHAT; CDR2 reads FQNNGV.

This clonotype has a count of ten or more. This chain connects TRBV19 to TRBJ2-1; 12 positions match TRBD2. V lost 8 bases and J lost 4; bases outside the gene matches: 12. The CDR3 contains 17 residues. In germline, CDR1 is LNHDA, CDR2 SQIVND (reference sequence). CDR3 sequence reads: CASSPTSGGLLYNEQFF. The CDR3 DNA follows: TGTGCCAGTTCTCCGACTAGCGGGGGCCTTCTATACAATGAGCAGTTCTTC.

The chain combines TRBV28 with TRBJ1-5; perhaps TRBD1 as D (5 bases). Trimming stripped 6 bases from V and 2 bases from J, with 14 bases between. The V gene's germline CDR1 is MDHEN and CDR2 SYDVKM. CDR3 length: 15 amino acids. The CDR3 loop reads CASRAGRGGNQPQHF. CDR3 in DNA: TGTGCCAGCAGGGCCGGGAGGGGAGGCAATCAGCCCCAGCATTTT.

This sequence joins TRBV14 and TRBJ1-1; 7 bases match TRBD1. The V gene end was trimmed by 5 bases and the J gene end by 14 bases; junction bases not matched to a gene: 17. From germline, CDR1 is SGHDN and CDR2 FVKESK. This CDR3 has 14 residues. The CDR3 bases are TGTGCCAGCAGCGATTACTCCGGGACAGTATCGGTATTCTTT. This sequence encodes CASSDYSGTVSVFF.